One and the same sample provided the 18 T cell receptor beta chains below, sequenced in a study of cytomegalovirus exposure and HLA in healthy donors. The PCR had 60 Vbeta and 13 Jbeta primers. TCRdb's table, derived via immunoSEQ multiplex PCR, lists solely in-frame clones and lacks some. This table has some 100,000 clones, 70% to 80% appearing once. Material for sequencing was PBMCs. These receptors all stem from a woman aged 40-49 years in good health and CMV-seropositive.

J is TRBJ2-5 and V is TRBV6-1; TRBD1 might be the D (7 bases). Germline lookup yields CDR1 MNHNS and CDR2 SASEGT. The CDR3 runs to 14 residues. The germline V and J ends were trimmed by 7 bases and 5 bases, with 17 bases remaining between them. The DNA for the CDR3 is TGTGCCAGCATTGTTGGCCCAGGGGGGGAGACCCAGTACTTC. Protein: CASIVGPGGETQYF.

The chain is built from TRBV19 and TRBJ2-1; D not certain. Germline V gives CDR1 LNHDA, CDR2 SQIVND (reference sequence). V was clipped by 8 bases and J by 9 bases, with 14 bases between them. There are 12 residues in the CDR3. CDR3 DNA: TGTGCCAGTGGGCATGCCGTGGGTGAGCAGTTCTTC. Translated, it gives CASGHAVGEQFF.

The chain employs TRBV9 and TRBJ2-1, with 10 nucleotides matching TRBD2. This CDR3 contains 15 residues. Germline values: CDR1 SGDLS, CDR2 YYNGEE. J lost 7 bases, V lost 2 bases, and 6 bases had no gene match. Here the CDR3 DNA reads TGTGCCAGCAGCGTTTTAGCGGGGGGCCGGAATGAGCAGTTCTTC. This sequence encodes CASSVLAGGRNEQFF.

This sequence joins TRBV30 and TRBJ1-6; a possible D gene is TRBD1 (6 bases). Looked up from germline, CDR1 is GTSNPN and CDR2 is SVGIG (reference sequence). V lost 0 bases, J lost 4 bases, and 13 bases lay in between. The CDR3 runs to 16 residues. The CDR3 DNA follows: TGTGCCTGGAGTGTACTAGGGACAAATTATAATTCACCCCTCCACTTT. It codes for CAWSVLGTNYNSPLHF.

The sample holds a few counts of this clone. This chain connects TRBV5-6 to TRBJ1-6; D is unresolved. The CDR3 contains 17 residues. In germline, CDR1 is SGHDT, CDR2 YYEEEE. V was pared by 2 bases and J by 2 bases, with 14 bases between. In DNA form, the CDR3 reads TGTGCCAGCAGCTTCCGATCACTGCAGGCCTATAATTCACCCCTCCACTTT. Encoded protein: CASSFRSLQAYNSPLHF.

The chain recombines TRBV30 with TRBJ2-6, with 8 positions matching TRBD2. Germline values: CDR1 GTSNPN, CDR2 SVGIG (reference sequence). V lost 5 bases, J lost 1 base, and 4 bases stayed unmatched. This CDR3 spans 15 amino acids. DNA of the CDR3: TGTGCCTGGTCCCGGGGGGGGTCTGGGGCCAACGTCCTGACTTTC. Residues: CAWSRGGSGANVLTF.

This clone was counted only a few times. The chain employs TRBV29-1 and TRBJ1-5, with a weak D call TRBD1 (5 bases). V lost 4 bases, J lost 4 bases, and 8 bases lay in between. CDR1 and CDR2 from the germline V gene are SQVTM and ANQGSEA. The CDR3 is 12 amino acids. CDR3 sequence (DNA): TGCAGCGTTGGAACAGGTAATCAGCCCCAGCATTTT. Protein: CSVGTGNQPQHF.

This chain connects TRBV2 to TRBJ2-7, with 9 bases fitting TRBD1. Germline lookup yields CDR1 SNHLY and CDR2 FYNNEI. The CDR3 is 14 residues long. After removal of 3 bases from V and 9 bases from J, the junction contained 9 bases not matched to a gene. The CDR3 DNA is TGTGCCAGCAGTGACAGGACAGGGGCCAAGCGGCAGTACTTC. Translated, it gives CASSDRTGAKRQYF.

The rearrangement links TRBV13 to TRBJ2-7; maybe TRBD2 (6 bases). CDR3 length: 14 amino acids. V was shortened by 2 bases and J by 2 bases, with 10 bases between the two germline ends. Germline lookup yields CDR1 PRHDT and CDR2 FYEKMQ (reference sequence). CDR3 coding DNA: TGTGCCAGCAGCTTAATGCGGGGAACCTACGAGCAGTACTTC. The encoded protein is CASSLMRGTYEQYF.

The chain carries TRBV30 and TRBJ2-7, with TRBD1 matching over 10 bases. Trimming cost V 1 base and J 2 bases; bases outside gene matches: 2. This CDR3 has 14 amino acids. Germline values: CDR1 GTSNPN, CDR2 SVGIG (reference sequence). DNA for the CDR3: TGTGCCTGGAGTGGAGGACAGGGGGCCTACGAGCAGTACTTC. Translating it yields CAWSGGQGAYEQYF.

The chain combines TRBV18 with TRBJ1-6, with 7 bases aligning to TRBD1. CDR3 size: 15 residues. The J segment lost 7 bases and the V segment lost 4 bases, leaving 7 bases of the junction unmatched. The germline gives CDR1 KGHSH, CDR2 LQKENI. CDR3: CASSRDREKNSPLHF. The DNA of the CDR3 is TGTGCCAGCTCACGGGACAGAGAGAAAAATTCACCCCTCCACTTT.

The chain is built from TRBV7-2 and TRBJ2-7, with a tentative D call TRBD1 (6 bases). Deletions cut 5 bases from V and 0 bases from J, with 11 bases between. This CDR3 is 14 amino acids long. Germline lookup yields CDR1 SGHTA and CDR2 FQGNSA. The CDR3 sequence is CASSAQGSSYEQYF. CDR3 bases: TGTGCCAGCAGCGCACAGGGTAGCTCCTACGAGCAGTACTTC.

V and J are TRBV5-4 and TRBJ1-2; D perhaps matches TRBD1 (5 bases). Trimming removed 2 bases at V and 4 bases at J, with 15 bases between. CDR1 and CDR2 from the germline V gene are SGHNT and YYREEE (reference sequence). This CDR3 has 15 amino acids. The CDR3 coding sequence is TGTGCCAGCAGCTTAGATGCAGGGCGTACCTATGGCTACACCTTC. This codes for CASSLDAGRTYGYTF.

V usage is TRBV30 and J usage is TRBJ1-1; D is unresolved. From germline, CDR1 is GTSNPN and CDR2 SVGIG (reference sequence). V was pared by 0 bases and J by 1 base, with 6 bases between. The CDR3 is made up of 13 amino acids. CDR3 sequence: CAWSVRENTEAFF. The CDR3 DNA is TGTGCCTGGAGTGTCCGGGAGAACACTGAAGCTTTCTTT.

This chain uses TRBV5-4 with TRBJ2-2, with 9 positions matching TRBD1. J gave up 8 bases and V 4 bases, and 9 bases lay outside the gene matches. Germline CDR1 reads SGHNT; CDR2 reads YYREEE (reference sequence). The length of the CDR3 is 15 residues. As DNA, the CDR3 is TGTGCCAGCAGCGTGCGACAGGGGGGAAGAGGGGAGCTGTTTTTT. Its translation: CASSVRQGGRGELFF.

This clone was detected once. The chain employs TRBV2 and TRBJ2-4; D may be TRBD2 (7 bases). The CDR3 length is 16 residues. CDR1 SNHLY and CDR2 FYNNEI come from the germline V gene. The germline V and J ends were trimmed by 7 bases and 6 bases, with 22 bases remaining between them. The CDR3 nucleotides read TGTGCCAGCACCGGGGGGCTGAAATTTGGGGGAAACATTCAGTACTTC. Translating it yields CASTGGLKFGGNIQYF.

The chain links TRBV29-1 to TRBJ2-7; unclear D gene. This CDR3 has 12 residues. From germline, CDR1 is SQVTM and CDR2 ANQGSEA. The ends were cut back, 4 bases at V and 2 bases at J, with 9 bases in the middle. This CDR3 is CSVVGSAYEQYF. DNA for the CDR3: TGCAGCGTTGTGGGCTCGGCCTACGAGCAGTACTTC.

The rearrangement uses TRBV7-9 and TRBJ2-7, with D possibly being TRBD1 (5 bases). Germline V gene sequence: CDR1 SEHNR, CDR2 FQNEAQ (reference sequence). Trimming took 4 bases from V and 6 from J, leaving 10 bases between them. This CDR3 comprises 12 residues. The CDR3 DNA reads as TGTGCCAGCAGCTCGACAGTTCCCGAGCAGTACTTC. This sequence encodes CASSSTVPEQYF.